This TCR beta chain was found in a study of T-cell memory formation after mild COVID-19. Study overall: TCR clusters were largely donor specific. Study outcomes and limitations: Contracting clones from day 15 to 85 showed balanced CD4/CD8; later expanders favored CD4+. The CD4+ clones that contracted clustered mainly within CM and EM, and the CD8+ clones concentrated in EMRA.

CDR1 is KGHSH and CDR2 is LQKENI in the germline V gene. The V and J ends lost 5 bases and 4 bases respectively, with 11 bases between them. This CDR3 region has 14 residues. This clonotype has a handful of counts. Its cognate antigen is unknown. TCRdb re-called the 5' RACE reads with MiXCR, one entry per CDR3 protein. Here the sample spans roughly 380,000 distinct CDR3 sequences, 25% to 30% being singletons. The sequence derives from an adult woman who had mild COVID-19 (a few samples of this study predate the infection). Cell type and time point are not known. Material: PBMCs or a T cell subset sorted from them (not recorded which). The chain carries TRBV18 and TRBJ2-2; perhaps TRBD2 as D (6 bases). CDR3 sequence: CASSSLASTGELFF. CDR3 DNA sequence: TGTGCCAGCTCATCCCTAGCGAGCACCGGGGAGCTGTTTTTT.